This T cell receptor (beta chain) was captured by sequencing in a study of T cell responses to AZD1222 COVID-19 vaccine. Libraries were prepared by immunoSEQ multiplex PCR; TCRdb keeps only in-frame clonotypes and omits some of them. The data show 200,000 to 300,000 clones, with more than 85% seen just once and 0.55% held by the top ten. With respect to this clone: Antigen unknown.

Points from the study as a whole: Variant regions that are unmutated are reportedly the target of nearly half of spike-specific TCRs. Just six AZD1222 recipients were seropositive at baseline.

CDR1 and CDR2 from the germline V gene are SGHNT and YYREEE (reference sequence). The CDR3 has 14 residues. Trimming took off 5 bases at V and 4 bases at J, with 12 bases between the two ends. The chain is built from TRBV5-4 and TRBJ2-2; D is possibly TRBD1 (6 bases). The specimen comprised peripheral blood, sampled on day 0 of AZD1222 vaccination. The sequence came from an adult in good health. CDR3 sequence: CASRKGQLTGELFF. Here the CDR3 DNA reads TGTGCCAGCAGAAAAGGACAGCTCACCGGGGAGCTGTTTTTT.